The 23 T cell receptor beta chains in this list originate from one sample, sequenced in a study of CD8 T cells in Susac syndrome. The RNA input was roughly 0.45 to 1 ug, and it was reverse transcribed with random hexamers. In TCRdb, the immunoSEQ multiplex PCR reads were re-called with MiXCR into one record per CDR3 protein. The repertoire holds about 240,000 distinct CDR3 sequences, with about 96% as singletons. The sample was CD4+ T cells from PBMCs. The origin of the receptors is a human donor with Susac syndrome.

J is TRBJ2-5 and V is TRBV20-1; 9 bases are a match to TRBD2. J was trimmed by 1 base and V by 3 bases; bases with no gene match: 6. This CDR3 contains 15 residues. Germline V lookup: CDR1 DFQATT, CDR2 SNEGSKA (reference sequence). CDR3 residues: CSASLNSGSQETQYF. Here the CDR3 DNA reads TGCAGTGCTAGCCTTAATAGCGGGAGCCAAGAGACCCAGTACTTC.

The rearrangement uses TRBV29-1 and TRBJ2-7; the D gene is possibly TRBD1 (5 bases). The CDR3 spans 12 residues. With 7 bases removed from V and 6 bases from J, the gap between germline ends came to 16 bases. The germline CDR1 and CDR2 sequences are SQVTM and ANQGSEA. The CDR3 is CSGQTARGEQYF. The CDR3 nucleotides read TGCAGCGGGCAGACAGCTAGAGGCGAGCAGTACTTC.

This sequence joins TRBV19 and TRBJ1-2, with no clear D. CDR1 is LNHDA, CDR2 SQIVND, per germline (reference sequence). The CDR3 covers 11 residues. Deletions cut 0 bases from V and 6 bases from J, with 2 bases between. CDR3 sequence reads: CASSIDHGYTF. DNA of the CDR3: TGTGCCAGTAGTATAGATCATGGCTACACCTTC.

V gene TRBV24-1 combines with J gene TRBJ2-3, with 7 nucleotides matching TRBD1. In germline, CDR1 is KGHDR, CDR2 SFDVKD. The CDR3 spans 13 residues. J was trimmed by 2 bases and V by 11 bases; bases with no gene match: 6. This CDR3 reads CASMGQFTDTQYF. The CDR3 DNA reads as TGTGCCAGTATGGGACAGTTCACAGATACGCAGTATTTT.

The DNA of the CDR3 is TGTGCCAGCAGCCTTGGGACTAGCGGGAGGGTCGCGTTGGAGACCCAGTACTTC. It codes for CASSLGTSGRVALETQYF. This sequence joins TRBV7-9 and TRBJ2-5; TRBD2 agrees at 16 bases. The junction had 11 bases not matched to a gene; V was cut back by 5 bases and J by 5 bases. The CDR3 loop spans 18 amino acids. CDR1 is SEHNR and CDR2 is FQNEAQ in the germline V gene (reference sequence).

This clonotype has only one observation. The V gene is TRBV15, the J gene TRBJ1-1; 7 bases map to TRBD1. The CDR3 length is 15 residues. Germline V gene lookup returns CDR1 LNHNV and CDR2 YYDKDF (reference sequence). V lost 1 base to trimming and J lost 4 bases; unmatched junction nucleotides: 6. CDR3 sequence reads: CATSRGMDRSTEAFF. CDR3 coding DNA: TGTGCCACCAGCAGAGGAATGGACAGGTCCACTGAAGCTTTCTTT.

The chain combines TRBV29-1 with TRBJ2-5; D remains ambiguous. Germline V lookup: CDR1 SQVTM, CDR2 ANQGSEA. There are 13 residues in the CDR3. V was cut by 1 base and J by 4 bases, with 10 bases left in between. CDR3 residues: CSVEGNGLETQYF. In DNA, the CDR3 is TGCAGCGTTGAAGGGAATGGGTTAGAGACCCAGTACTTC.

The V gene is TRBV5-1, the J gene TRBJ2-5; a possible D gene is TRBD2 (5 bases). The CDR3 covers 12 residues. Germline loops: CDR1 SGHRS, CDR2 YFSETQ. Trimming took off 4 bases at V and 9 bases at J, with 13 bases between the two ends. The CDR3 region is CASSPIDGAQYF. The CDR3 nucleotides read TGCGCCAGCAGCCCAATCGACGGGGCCCAGTACTTC. The full variable domain, rest sourced from reference TRBV5-1 and TRBJ2-5, is KAGVTQTPRYLIKTRGQQVTLSCSPISGHRSVSWYQQTPGQGLQFLFEYFSETQRNKGNFPGRFSGRQFSNSRSEMNVSTLELGDSALYLCASSPIDGAQYFGPGTRLLVL.

The V gene is TRBV2, the J gene TRBJ1-2; no clear D gene. CDR3 length: 15 residues. Germline-derived CDR1 and CDR2 are SNHLY and FYNNEI. Trimming removed 2 bases from V and 14 bases from J, with 24 bases in between. The DNA of the CDR3 is TGTGCCAGCAGTGAAATCGTACGGACGGACCTCCCGCTGACCTTC. Translation: CASSEIVRTDLPLTF. Full variable domain (outside the CDR3, taken from reference TRBV2 and TRBJ1-2): EPEVTQTPSHQVTQMGQEVILRCVPISNHLYFYWYRQILGQKVEFLVSFYNNEISEKSEIFDDQFSVERPDGSNFTLKIRSTKLEDSAMYFCASSEIVRTDLPLTFGSGTRLTVV.

V and J are TRBV2 and TRBJ2-5, with D uncertain. Per germline, CDR1 SNHLY and CDR2 FYNNEI. CDR3 length equals 11 residues. V was shortened by 2 bases and J by 5 bases, with 3 bases between the two germline ends. The CDR3 DNA sequence: TGTGCCAGCAGTGAATGGGAGACCCAGTACTTC. Translating gives CASSEWETQYF.

This chain links TRBV7-9 with TRBJ1-4, with TRBD1 matching 10 bases. J gave up 5 bases and V 8 bases, and 8 bases lay outside the gene matches. CDR1 and CDR2 (germline): SEHNR, FQNEAQ (reference sequence). The CDR3 runs 15 residues. CDR3 sequence: CASQRQGAENEKLFF. Here the CDR3 DNA reads TGTGCCAGCCAACGACAGGGGGCCGAGAATGAAAAACTGTTTTTT. Full variable domain (rest looked up from reference TRBV7-9 and TRBJ1-4): DTGVSQNPRHKITKRGQNVTFRCDPISEHNRLYWYRQTLGQGPEFLTYFQNEAQLEKSRLLSDRFSAERPKGSFSTLEIQRTEQGDSAMYLCASQRQGAENEKLFFGSGTQLSVL.

This sequence joins TRBV28 and TRBJ2-3; D uncertain. This CDR3 has 14 amino acids. Looked up from germline, CDR1 is MDHEN and CDR2 is SYDVKM. V shed 2 bases and J shed 4 bases, with 10 bases lying between them. CDR3 in amino acids: CASSLPGNADTQYF. For the CDR3, the DNA is TGTGCCAGCAGTTTACCGGGCAACGCAGATACGCAGTATTTT.

This clonotype was seen a single time. This chain connects TRBV2 to TRBJ1-2; 8 bases line up with TRBD1. The germline gives CDR1 SNHLY, CDR2 FYNNEI. The CDR3 spans 12 residues. Trimming removed 6 bases from V and 7 bases from J; junction bases left unmatched: 4. The CDR3 sequence is CASRLTGVGYTF. The CDR3 nucleotides read TGTGCCAGCAGATTGACAGGGGTTGGCTACACCTTC.

In nucleotides, the CDR3 is TGTGCCACCAGCAGAGATCGTAGACCCACAGATACGCAGTATTTT. This translates into CATSRDRRPTDTQYF. The genes are TRBV15 and TRBJ2-3; D uncertain. This CDR3 contains 15 residues. Trimming cost V 0 bases and J 2 bases, with 9 bases left between them. Germline loops: CDR1 LNHNV, CDR2 YYDKDF (reference sequence).

This chain links TRBV24-1 with TRBJ1-2; no reliable D call. The ends were cut back, 7 bases at V and 4 bases at J, with 15 bases in the middle. This CDR3 comprises 14 residues. Germline values: CDR1 KGHDR, CDR2 SFDVKD. The CDR3: CATRGLGIRYGYTF. The DNA of the CDR3 is TGTGCCACCAGGGGTTTAGGGATCCGCTATGGCTACACCTTC.

The V and J genes are TRBV18 and TRBJ2-1; perhaps TRBD2 as D (5 bases). Germline V CDR1 and CDR2: KGHSH, LQKENI. Trimming shortened V by 6 bases and J by 12 bases, and 12 bases separated the two germline ends. The CDR3 length is 11 residues. CDR3 protein: CASSPSEGQFF. CDR3 nucleotides: TGTGCCAGCTCTCCCTCAGAGGGGCAGTTCTTC.

CDR3 residues: CASSLMGSGGEAFF. The DNA for the CDR3 is TGTGCCAGCAGCTTGATGGGCAGCGGAGGAGAAGCTTTCTTT. The V gene is TRBV5-6, the J gene TRBJ1-1, with D unresolved. Per the germline V gene, CDR1 is SGHDT and CDR2 is YYEEEE. This CDR3 spans 14 amino acids. V was pared by 1 base and J by 8 bases, with 15 bases between.

The chain joins TRBV12-3 or TRBV12-4 to TRBJ1-5; D unclear. V lost 3 bases to trimming and J lost 3 bases, with 9 bases between them. The CDR3 is made up of 14 amino acids. CDR3 protein: CASSFGTVNQPQHF. CDR3 coding DNA: TGTGCCAGCAGTTTCGGAACGGTCAATCAGCCCCAGCATTTT.

The CDR3 DNA sequence: TGTGCCAGCAGCACTGTATTCCGGTGGTCAGGAAACACCATATATTTT. Residues: CASSTVFRWSGNTIYF. The chain joins TRBV7-9 to TRBJ1-3; D is unclear. CDR1 and CDR2 from the germline V gene are SEHNR and FQNEAQ (reference sequence). The CDR3 loop spans 16 amino acids. Trimming took off 5 bases at V and 4 bases at J, with 18 bases between the two ends.

J is TRBJ2-2 and V is TRBV24-1; 8 bases fit TRBD2. The CDR3 spans 17 residues. V lost 3 bases, J lost 1 base, and 6 bases stayed unmatched. CDR1 is KGHDR and CDR2 is SFDVKD in the germline V gene. CDR3 nucleotides: TGTGCCACCAGTGATCCCCACACTAGCGGGAACACCGGGGAGCTGTTTTTT. This codes for CATSDPHTSGNTGELFF.

The chain recombines TRBV12-5 with TRBJ1-1; 10 nucleotides line up with TRBD1. The CDR3 has 15 residues. Germline assignment: CDR1 LGHNT and CDR2 FRNRAP. After removal of 8 bases from V and 3 bases from J, the junction contained 9 bases not matched to a gene. CDR3 residues: CASLDRDRGDTEAFF. CDR3 DNA sequence: TGTGCTAGTCTGGACCGGGACAGGGGAGACACTGAAGCTTTCTTT.

This chain links TRBV6-5 with TRBJ1-2; D unresolved. V was clipped by 6 bases and J by 0 bases, with 11 bases between them. Germline V gives CDR1 MNHEY, CDR2 SVGAGI. This CDR3 spans 14 amino acids. Here the CDR3 reads CASSRTASNYGYTF. CDR3 nucleotides: TGTGCCAGCAGCCGGACGGCTTCTAACTATGGCTACACCTTC.

The chain uses TRBV20-1 and TRBJ1-4, with a weak D call TRBD1 (6 bases). The V gene lost 5 bases and the J gene lost 3 bases, with 13 bases spanning the gap. Germline values: CDR1 DFQATT, CDR2 SNEGSKA (reference sequence). The CDR3 contains 14 residues. The DNA for the CDR3 is TGCAGTGCTCCCGCGGACAGCTCTAATGAAAAACTGTTTTTT. Its protein product is CSAPADSSNEKLFF.